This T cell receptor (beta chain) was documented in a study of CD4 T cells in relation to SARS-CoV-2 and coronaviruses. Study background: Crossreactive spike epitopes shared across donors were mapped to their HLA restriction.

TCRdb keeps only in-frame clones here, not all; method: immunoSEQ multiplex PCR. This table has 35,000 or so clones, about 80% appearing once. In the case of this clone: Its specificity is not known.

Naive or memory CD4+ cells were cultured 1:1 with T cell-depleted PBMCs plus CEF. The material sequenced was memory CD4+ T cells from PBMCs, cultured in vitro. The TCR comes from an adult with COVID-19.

The CDR3 reads CASSLEVGGYTF. The CDR3 DNA reads TGTGCCAGCAGTTTAGAGGTGGGGGGCTACACCTTC. This rearrangement joins TRBV28 to TRBJ1-2; D is uncertain. This CDR3 is built from 12 residues. CDR1 and CDR2 from the germline V gene are MDHEN and SYDVKM. The V end was cut by 2 bases, the J end by 8 bases, with 9 bases between.